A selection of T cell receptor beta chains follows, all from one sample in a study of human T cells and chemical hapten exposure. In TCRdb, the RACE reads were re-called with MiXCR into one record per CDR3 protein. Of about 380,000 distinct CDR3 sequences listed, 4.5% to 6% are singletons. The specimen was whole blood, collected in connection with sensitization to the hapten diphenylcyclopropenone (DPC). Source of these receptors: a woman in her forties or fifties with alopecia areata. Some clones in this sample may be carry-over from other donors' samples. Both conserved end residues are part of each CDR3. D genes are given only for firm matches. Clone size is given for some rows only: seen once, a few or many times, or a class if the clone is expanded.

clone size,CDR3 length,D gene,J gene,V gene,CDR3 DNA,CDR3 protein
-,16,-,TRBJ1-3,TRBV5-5,TGTGCCAGCAGCTCGTTGATAGGGCCCTCTGGAAACACCATATATTTT,CASSSLIGPSGNTIYF
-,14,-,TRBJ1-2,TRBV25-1,TGTGCCAGCAGTGACGGCGGATGGAACTATGGCTACACCTTC,CASSDGGWNYGYTF
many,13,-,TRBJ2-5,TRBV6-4,TGTGCCAGCAGGCTGACTAGTGGAGAGACCCAGTACTTC,CASRLTSGETQYF
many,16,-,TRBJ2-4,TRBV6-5,TGTGCCAGCAGCCCCGACAGGAGGGTAGCCAAAAACATTCAGTACTTC,CASSPDRRVAKNIQYF
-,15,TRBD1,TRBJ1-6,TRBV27,TGTGCCAGCCGTATTACCGGGACAGGGGTCTCACCCCTCCACTTT,CASRITGTGVSPLHF
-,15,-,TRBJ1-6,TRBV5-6,TGTGCCAGCAGTCCTGGTTCTAGGACGAATTCACCCCTCCACTTT,CASSPGSRTNSPLHF
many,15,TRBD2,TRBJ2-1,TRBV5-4,TGTGCCAGCTCTTCCGGGACTAGTCCCTTGGATGAGCAGTTCTTC,CASSSGTSPLDEQFF
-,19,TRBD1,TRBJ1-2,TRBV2,TGTGCCAGCAGCGAAGTTACCGGGACAGGGGGCGCATACAGTCTTGGCTACACCTTC,CASSEVTGTGGAYSLGYTF
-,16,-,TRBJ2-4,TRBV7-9,TGTGCCAGCAGCCCCACCCGGACTGGGAATGAAAACATTCAGTACTTC,CASSPTRTGNENIQYF
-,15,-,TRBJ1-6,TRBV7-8,TGTGCCAGCAGCTTAGTTGAACAGTTAAATTCACCCCTCCACTTT,CASSLVEQLNSPLHF
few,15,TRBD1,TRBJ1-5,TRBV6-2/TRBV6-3,TGTGCCAGCAGTTACGAGGGGGCGACCAATCAGCCCCAGCATTTT,CASSYEGATNQPQHF
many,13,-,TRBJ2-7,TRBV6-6,TGTGCCAGCAGTTACTCAGATCCAAGGGAGCAGTACTTC,CASSYSDPREQYF
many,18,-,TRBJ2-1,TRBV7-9,TGTGCCAGCAGCTCTCCCGGACCAGGCCGCCAATCCATCAATGAGCAGTTCTTC,CASSSPGPGRQSINEQFF
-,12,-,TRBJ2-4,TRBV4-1,TGCGCCAGCAGCCCCCCCTCAAGCATTCAGTACTTC,CASSPPSSIQYF
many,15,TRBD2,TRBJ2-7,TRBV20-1,TGCAGTGCTAGAGGCGGTAGCGGGACCTCTTACGAGCAGTACTTC,CSARGGSGTSYEQYF
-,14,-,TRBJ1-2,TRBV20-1,TGCAGTGCCCCCCCCGGGACCGAGAACTATGGCTACACCTTC,CSAPPGTENYGYTF
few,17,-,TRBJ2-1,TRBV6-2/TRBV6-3,TGTGCCAGCAGTGCCACCCCAGGACAGTCTACCTACAATGAGCAGTTCTTC,CASSATPGQSTYNEQFF
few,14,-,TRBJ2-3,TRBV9,TGTGCCAGCTCGGAACTCCGTGGCACAGATACGCAGTATTTT,CASSELRGTDTQYF
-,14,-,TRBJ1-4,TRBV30,TGTGCCTGGAGTGTACTCTACAGGAATGAAAAACTGTTTTTT,CAWSVLYRNEKLFF
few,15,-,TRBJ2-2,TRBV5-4,TGTGCCAGCAGCTTGCGGGCTGGATACACCGGGGAGCTGTTTTTT,CASSLRAGYTGELFF
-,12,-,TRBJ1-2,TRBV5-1,TGCGCCAGCAGTGGAGTAAACTATGGCTACACCTTC,CASSGVNYGYTF
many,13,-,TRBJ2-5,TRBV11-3,TGTGCCAGCAGCTTAAGGTACCAAGAGACCCAGTACTTC,CASSLRYQETQYF
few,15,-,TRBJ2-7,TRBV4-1,TGCGCCAGCAGCCAAGATCTCGAAGGGCATTACGAGCAGTACTTC,CASSQDLEGHYEQYF
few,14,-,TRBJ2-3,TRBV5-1,TGCGCCAGCAGCTCCGCGGGGATCACAGATACGCAGTATTTT,CASSSAGITDTQYF
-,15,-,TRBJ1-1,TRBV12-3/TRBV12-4,TGTGCCAGCAGTTGGGGTGCGGGGGCCTGGACTGAAGCTTTCTTT,CASSWGAGAWTEAFF
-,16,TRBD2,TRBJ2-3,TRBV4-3,TGCGCCAGCAGCCAAGAAGGCGGGAGGGTCACAGATACGCAGTATTTT,CASSQEGGRVTDTQYF
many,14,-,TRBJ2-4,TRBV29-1,TGCAGCGTCATACTGATCGGGGAACCAAACATTCAGTACTTC,CSVILIGEPNIQYF
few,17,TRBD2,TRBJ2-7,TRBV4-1,TGCGCCAGCAGCCAAACCAGCGGGGGGGCCGGGGCCTACGAGCAGTACTTC,CASSQTSGGAGAYEQYF
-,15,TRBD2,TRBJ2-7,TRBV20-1,TGCAGTGCTAGGCATAGCGGGAGGGTCTCCTACGAGCAGTACTTC,CSARHSGRVSYEQYF
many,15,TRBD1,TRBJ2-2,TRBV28,TGTGCCAGCAGACTACCGGGACAGAGGACCGGGGAGCTGTTTTTT,CASRLPGQRTGELFF
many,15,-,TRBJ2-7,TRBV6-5,TGTGCCAGCAGTTACTCTGGGACGGGTAACTACGAGCAGTACTTC,CASSYSGTGNYEQYF
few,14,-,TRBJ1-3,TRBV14,TGTGCCAGCAGCCCGCGGACAGCTGGAAACACCATATATTTT,CASSPRTAGNTIYF